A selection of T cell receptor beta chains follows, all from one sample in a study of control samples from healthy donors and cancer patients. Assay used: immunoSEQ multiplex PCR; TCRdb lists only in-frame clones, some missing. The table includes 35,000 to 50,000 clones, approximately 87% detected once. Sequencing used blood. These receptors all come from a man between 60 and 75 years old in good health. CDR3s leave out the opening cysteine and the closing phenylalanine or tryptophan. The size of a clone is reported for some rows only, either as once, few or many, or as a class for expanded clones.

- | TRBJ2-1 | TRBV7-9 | ASSSGTSANEQF
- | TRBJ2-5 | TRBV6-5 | ASSYGWDRQETQY
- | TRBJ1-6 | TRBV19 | ASRRGSSYNSPLH
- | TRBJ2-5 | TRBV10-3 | AINDGVEQETQY
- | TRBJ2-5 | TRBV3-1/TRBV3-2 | ASRSSFERLQETQY
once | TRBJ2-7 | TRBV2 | ASSNRYPANSRTYEQY
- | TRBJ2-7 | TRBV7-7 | ASSRGQGYEQY
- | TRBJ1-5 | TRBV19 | ASSQYREWSNQPQH
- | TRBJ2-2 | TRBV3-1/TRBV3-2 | ASSQGTEANTGELF
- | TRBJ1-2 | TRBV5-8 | ASSFDRFNYGYT
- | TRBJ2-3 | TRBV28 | ASNQRTPDTQY
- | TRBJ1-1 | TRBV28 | ASTKVGAGPYTEAF
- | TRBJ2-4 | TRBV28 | ASKVTGRAKNIQY
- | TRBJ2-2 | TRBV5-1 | ASSDGAGMNTGELF
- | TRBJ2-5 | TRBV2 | ASTDPTGDPSETQY
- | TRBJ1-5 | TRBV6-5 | ASSRTGAPNQPQH
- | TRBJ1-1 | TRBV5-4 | ASSLISGGIMNTEAF
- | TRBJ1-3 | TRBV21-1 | ASSNRTGNTIY
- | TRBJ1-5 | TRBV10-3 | AISRDKNQPQH
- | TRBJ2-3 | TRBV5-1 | ASRSQTDTQY
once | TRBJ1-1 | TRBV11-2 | ASSLALLMNTEAF
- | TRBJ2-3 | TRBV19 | ASSMASGGDTQY
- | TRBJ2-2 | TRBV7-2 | ASSLSGGGFPGELF
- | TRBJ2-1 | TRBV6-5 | ASRFVAGANEQF